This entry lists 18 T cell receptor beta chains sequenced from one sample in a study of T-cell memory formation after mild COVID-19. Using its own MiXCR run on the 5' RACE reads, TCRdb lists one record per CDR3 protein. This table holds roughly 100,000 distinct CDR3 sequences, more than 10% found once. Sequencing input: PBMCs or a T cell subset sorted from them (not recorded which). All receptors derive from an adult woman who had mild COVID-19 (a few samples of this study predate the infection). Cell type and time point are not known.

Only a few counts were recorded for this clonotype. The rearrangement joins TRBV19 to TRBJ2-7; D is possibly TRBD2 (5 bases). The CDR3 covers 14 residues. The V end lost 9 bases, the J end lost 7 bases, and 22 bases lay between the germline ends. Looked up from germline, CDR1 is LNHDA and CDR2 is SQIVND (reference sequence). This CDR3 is CASLDRAGTGEQYF. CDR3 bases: TGTGCCAGCTTGGACCGGGCGGGTACCGGGGAGCAGTACTTC.

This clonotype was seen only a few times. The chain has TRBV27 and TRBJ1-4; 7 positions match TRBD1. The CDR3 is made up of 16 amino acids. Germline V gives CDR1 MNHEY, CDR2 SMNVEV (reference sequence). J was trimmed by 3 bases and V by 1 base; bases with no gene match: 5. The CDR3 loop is CASSLYTGVSNEKLFF. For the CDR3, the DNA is TGTGCCAGCAGTTTATACACAGGGGTTTCTAATGAAAAACTGTTTTTT.

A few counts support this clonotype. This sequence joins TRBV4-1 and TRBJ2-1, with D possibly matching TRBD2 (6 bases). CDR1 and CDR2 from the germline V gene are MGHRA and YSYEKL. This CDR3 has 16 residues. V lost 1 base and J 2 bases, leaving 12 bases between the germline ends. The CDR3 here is CASSQAGRSTYNEQFF. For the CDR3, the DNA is TGCGCCAGCAGCCAAGCAGGGAGGTCTACCTACAATGAGCAGTTCTTC.

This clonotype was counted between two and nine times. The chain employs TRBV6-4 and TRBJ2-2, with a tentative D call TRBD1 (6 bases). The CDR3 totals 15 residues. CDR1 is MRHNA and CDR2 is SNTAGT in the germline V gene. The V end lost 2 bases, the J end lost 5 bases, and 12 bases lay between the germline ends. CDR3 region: CASSDGRGATGELFF. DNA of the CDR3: TGTGCCAGCAGTGACGGCAGGGGAGCAACCGGGGAGCTGTTTTTT.

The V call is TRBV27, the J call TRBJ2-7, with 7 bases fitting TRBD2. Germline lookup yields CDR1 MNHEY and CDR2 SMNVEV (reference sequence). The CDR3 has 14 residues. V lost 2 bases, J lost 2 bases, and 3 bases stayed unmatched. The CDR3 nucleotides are TGTGCCAGCAGTTTAGGGCGGGGGACCTACGAGCAGTACTTC. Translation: CASSLGRGTYEQYF.

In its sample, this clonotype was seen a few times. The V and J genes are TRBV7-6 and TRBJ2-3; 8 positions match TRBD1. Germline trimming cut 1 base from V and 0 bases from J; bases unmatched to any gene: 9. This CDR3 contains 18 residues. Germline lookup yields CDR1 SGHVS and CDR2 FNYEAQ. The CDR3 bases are TGTGCCAGCAGCTTAGGGCCGGGACAGGTTACTAGCACAGATACGCAGTATTTT. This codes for CASSLGPGQVTSTDTQYF.

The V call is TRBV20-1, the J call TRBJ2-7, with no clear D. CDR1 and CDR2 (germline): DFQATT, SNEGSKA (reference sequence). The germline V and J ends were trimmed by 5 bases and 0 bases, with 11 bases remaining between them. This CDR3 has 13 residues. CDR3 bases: TGCAGTGCTCGAAAGACCAGCTCCTACGAGCAGTACTTC. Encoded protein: CSARKTSSYEQYF.

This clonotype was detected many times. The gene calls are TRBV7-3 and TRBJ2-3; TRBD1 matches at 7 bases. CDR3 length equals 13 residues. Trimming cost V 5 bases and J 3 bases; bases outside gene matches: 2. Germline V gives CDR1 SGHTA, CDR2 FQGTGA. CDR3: CASSHRGTDTQYF. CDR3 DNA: TGTGCCAGCAGCCACAGGGGTACAGATACGCAGTATTTT.

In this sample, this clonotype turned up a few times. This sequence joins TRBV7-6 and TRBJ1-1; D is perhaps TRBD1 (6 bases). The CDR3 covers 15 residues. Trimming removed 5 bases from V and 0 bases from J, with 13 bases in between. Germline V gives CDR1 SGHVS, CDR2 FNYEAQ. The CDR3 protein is CASSPQTGMNTEAFF. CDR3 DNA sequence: TGTGCCAGCAGCCCCCAGACAGGCATGAACACTGAAGCTTTCTTT.

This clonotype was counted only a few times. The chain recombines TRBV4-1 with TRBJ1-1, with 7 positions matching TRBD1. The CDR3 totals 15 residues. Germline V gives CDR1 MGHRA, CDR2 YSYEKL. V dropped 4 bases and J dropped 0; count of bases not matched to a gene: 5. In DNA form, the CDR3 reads TGCGCCAGCAGCCTGCGGGACAGCGTGAACACTGAAGCTTTCTTT. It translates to CASSLRDSVNTEAFF.

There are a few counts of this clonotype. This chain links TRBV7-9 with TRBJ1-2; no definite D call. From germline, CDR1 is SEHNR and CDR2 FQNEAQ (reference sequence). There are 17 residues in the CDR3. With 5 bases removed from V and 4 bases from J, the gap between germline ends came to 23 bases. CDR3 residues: CASSPTVDSQGIYGYTF. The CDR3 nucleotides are TGTGCCAGCAGCCCCACAGTGGACTCTCAAGGAATCTATGGCTACACCTTC.

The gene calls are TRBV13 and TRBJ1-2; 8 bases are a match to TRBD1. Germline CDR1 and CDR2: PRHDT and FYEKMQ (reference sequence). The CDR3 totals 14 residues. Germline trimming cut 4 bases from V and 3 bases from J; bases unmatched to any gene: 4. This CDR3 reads CASSSRGHDYGYTF. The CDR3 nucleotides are TGTGCCAGCAGCTCCAGGGGGCATGACTATGGCTACACCTTC.

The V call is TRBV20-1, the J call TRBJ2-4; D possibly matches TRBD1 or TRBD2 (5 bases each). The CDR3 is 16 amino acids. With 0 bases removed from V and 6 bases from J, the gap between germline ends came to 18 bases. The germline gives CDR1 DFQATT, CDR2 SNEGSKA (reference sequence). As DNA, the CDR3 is TGCAGTGCTAGAGATCTTATCGGGACGTCGTTAAACATTCAGTACTTC. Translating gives CSARDLIGTSLNIQYF.

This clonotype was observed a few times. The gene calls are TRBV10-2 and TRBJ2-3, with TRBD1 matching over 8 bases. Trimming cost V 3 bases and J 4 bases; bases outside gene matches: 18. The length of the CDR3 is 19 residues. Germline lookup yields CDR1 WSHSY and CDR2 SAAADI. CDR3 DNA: TGCGCCAGCAGTGAATGGACAGGGAGCGAAGGAGCCTTTCCAGATACGCAGTATTTT. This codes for CASSEWTGSEGAFPDTQYF.

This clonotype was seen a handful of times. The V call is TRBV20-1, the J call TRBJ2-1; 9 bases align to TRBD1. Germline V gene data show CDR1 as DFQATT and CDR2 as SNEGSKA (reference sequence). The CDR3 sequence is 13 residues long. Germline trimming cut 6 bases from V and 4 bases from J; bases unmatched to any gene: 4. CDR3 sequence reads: CSARDRVYNEQFF. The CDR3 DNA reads TGCAGTGCGCGGGACAGGGTGTACAATGAGCAGTTCTTC.

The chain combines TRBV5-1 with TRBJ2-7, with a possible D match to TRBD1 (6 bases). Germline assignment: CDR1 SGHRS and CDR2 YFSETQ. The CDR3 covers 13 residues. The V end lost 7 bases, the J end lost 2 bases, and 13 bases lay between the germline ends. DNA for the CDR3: TGCGCCAGCGGAATAAACAGGGCCTACGAGCAGTACTTC. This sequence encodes CASGINRAYEQYF.

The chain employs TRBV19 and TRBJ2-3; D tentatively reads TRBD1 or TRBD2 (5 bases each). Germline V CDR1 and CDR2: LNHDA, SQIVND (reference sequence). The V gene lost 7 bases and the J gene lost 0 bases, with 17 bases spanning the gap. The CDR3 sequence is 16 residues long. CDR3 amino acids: CASTDRGTWSTDTQYF. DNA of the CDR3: TGTGCCAGTACTGATAGAGGGACGTGGAGCACAGATACGCAGTATTTT.

The CDR3 loop is CAISESRTSSYNSPLHF. The CDR3 region has the DNA TGTGCCATCAGTGAGTCGCGGACGAGCTCCTATAATTCACCCCTCCACTTT. V is TRBV10-3 and J is TRBJ1-6, with unresolved D. The CDR3 covers 17 residues. CDR1 is ENHRY, CDR2 SYGVKD, per germline. Trimming took off 0 bases at V and 0 bases at J, with 9 bases between the two ends.